Listed here are 23 T cell receptor beta chains from one sample, sequenced in a study of blood T cell repertoires in COVID-19. Profiled with immunoSEQ multiplex PCR; TCRdb holds only in-frame clones, not every one. The table records about 74,000 clones, under 85% of them present only once. Source material: peripheral blood. Source of these receptors: a man aged 65-85 years with acute or convalescent COVID-19.

The V and J genes are TRBV28 and TRBJ2-1, with 10 bases aligning to TRBD2. This CDR3 region has 16 residues. The V and J ends lost 2 bases and 2 bases, in that order; junction bases with no gene match: 3. The V gene's germline CDR1 is MDHEN and CDR2 SYDVKM. CDR3: CASSLELAGPYNEQFF. The CDR3 bases are TGTGCCAGCAGTTTAGAACTAGCGGGACCCTACAATGAGCAGTTCTTC.

The V gene is TRBV11-3, the J gene TRBJ2-3; no clear D. CDR3 length equals 13 residues. Germline-derived CDR1 and CDR2 are SGHNT and YENEEA. With 6 bases removed from V and 2 bases from J, the gap between germline ends came to 9 bases. The CDR3 sequence: CASSLGSTDTQYF. The DNA for the CDR3 is TGTGCCAGCAGTTTGGGCTCCACAGATACGCAGTATTTT.

This clone was counted only a few times. This chain links TRBV28 with TRBJ2-7; a possible D gene is TRBD2 (5 bases). Germline CDR1 reads MDHEN; CDR2 reads SYDVKM. There are 13 residues in the CDR3. Trimming removed 7 bases from V and 4 bases from J, with 14 bases in between. The CDR3 loop is CASIGTGFYEQYF. In nucleotides, the CDR3 is TGTGCCAGCATAGGAACGGGGTTTTACGAGCAGTACTTC.

The V gene is TRBV11-3, the J gene TRBJ2-3, with TRBD2 as a possible D gene (6 bases). V shed 0 bases and J shed 7 bases, with 11 bases lying between them. CDR3 length: 14 residues. Germline V gene sequence: CDR1 SGHNT, CDR2 YENEEA. As DNA, the CDR3 is TGTGCCAGCAGCTTAGAAGGGGCGGGGAATACGCAGTATTTT. This codes for CASSLEGAGNTQYF. Drawing the rest from reference TRBV11-3 and TRBJ2-3, the complete variable domain is EAGVVQSPRYKIIEKKQPVAFWCNPISGHNTLYWYLQNLGQGPELLIRYENEEAVDDSQLPKDRFSAERLKGVDSTLKIQPAELGDSAVYLCASSLEGAGNTQYFGPGTRLTVL.

The chain has TRBV7-8 and TRBJ2-7; TRBD1 is a possible D gene (6 bases). CDR1 SGHVS and CDR2 FQNEAQ come from the germline V gene. Trimming pared 1 base from V and 2 bases from J, leaving 12 bases between. There are 15 residues in the CDR3. This chain's CDR3 is CASSLGRRGAYEQYF. The CDR3 nucleotides read TGTGCCAGCAGCTTAGGCCGCAGGGGAGCCTACGAGCAGTACTTC.

The chain carries TRBV5-1 and TRBJ2-5; 7 bases line up with TRBD1. V was pared by 4 bases and J by 2 bases, with 14 bases of the junction left unmatched. Germline lookup yields CDR1 SGHRS and CDR2 YFSETQ. The CDR3 has 17 residues. The CDR3 is CASSVGVSQGLQETQYF. The CDR3 DNA sequence: TGCGCCAGCAGCGTGGGGGTATCACAGGGGCTGCAAGAGACCCAGTACTTC.

Only a few counts were recorded for this clone. This chain joins TRBV18 and TRBJ1-1, with D perhaps matching TRBD1 (5 bases). Germline CDR1 and CDR2: KGHSH and LQKENI. This CDR3 spans 15 amino acids. Deletions cut 3 bases from V and 5 bases from J, with 16 bases between. DNA of the CDR3: TGTGCCAGCTCACCCCCATCGGGGGGAGGGACTGAAGCTTTCTTT. This sequence encodes CASSPPSGGGTEAFF. The full variable domain, rest sourced from reference TRBV18 and TRBJ1-1, is NAGVMQNPRHLVRRRGQEARLRCSPMKGHSHVYWYRQLPEEGLKFMVYLQKENIIDESGMPKERFSAEFPKEGPSILRIQQVVRGDSAAYFCASSPPSGGGTEAFFGQGTRLTVV.

This clone has just one count. The chain has TRBV10-3 and TRBJ2-3; 9 positions agree with TRBD2. V lost 4 bases and J lost 5; bases outside the gene matches: 7. Germline V gene lookup returns CDR1 ENHRY and CDR2 SYGVKD. This CDR3 is 15 amino acids long. CDR3 loop: CAISVRLAGIDTQYF. In DNA form, the CDR3 reads TGTGCCATCAGTGTCAGGCTAGCGGGAATAGATACGCAGTATTTT.

This chain uses TRBV28 with TRBJ2-2, with TRBD2 as a possible D gene (6 bases). Germline-derived CDR1 and CDR2 are MDHEN and SYDVKM. Between the trimmed V and J ends, which lost 5 bases and 4 bases, there was a span of 17 bases. CDR3 length equals 16 residues. The CDR3 DNA sequence: TGTGCCAGCAGTACGGGTGGCGGGGCTGGCACCGGGGAGCTGTTTTTT. Amino acids: CASSTGGGAGTGELFF.

Worth noting for this clone: One junction end disagrees with the germline gene, perhaps due to a read error. The V and J genes are TRBV11-2 and TRBJ1-6; 7 bases agree with TRBD1. In germline, CDR1 is SGHAT, CDR2 FQNNGV. The CDR3 is 16 residues long. CDR3 bases: TGTGCCAGCAGCCACTCAACAGGGGCCTATGATTCACCCCTCCACTTT. Protein: CASSHSTGAYDSPLHF.

The table lists this clone with a few counts. This chain uses TRBV7-6 with TRBJ2-1; 11 bases agree with TRBD2. The germline V gene encodes CDR1 SGHVS and CDR2 FNYEAQ. CDR3 size: 16 residues. The trim removed 5 bases at V and 5 bases at J, leaving 8 bases unmatched. In nucleotides, the CDR3 is TGTGCCAGCAGCGAACTAGCGGGAGTTTCCAACAATGAGCAGTTCTTC. Amino acid sequence: CASSELAGVSNNEQFF.

V and J are TRBV6-5 and TRBJ2-1, with 10 bases matching TRBD2. The junction had 3 bases not matched to a gene; V was cut back by 7 bases and J by 6 bases. The CDR3 has 13 residues. Germline V CDR1 and CDR2: MNHEY, SVGAGI. The CDR3 loop reads CASTSGSGNEQFF. In DNA form, the CDR3 reads TGTGCCAGCACTAGCGGGAGTGGCAATGAGCAGTTCTTC.

CDR3 amino acids: CASSVGGGTAYEQYF. The CDR3, as DNA: TGTGCCAGCAGCGTAGGAGGGGGGACAGCCTACGAGCAGTACTTC. V and J are TRBV9 and TRBJ2-7; D is perhaps TRBD1 (7 bases). The germline V gene has CDR1 SGDLS and CDR2 YYNGEE. The V gene lost 0 bases and the J gene lost 2 bases, with 12 bases spanning the gap. The CDR3 covers 15 residues.

The chain has TRBV28 and TRBJ1-5; D is undetermined. The CDR3 covers 13 residues. Germline lookup yields CDR1 MDHEN and CDR2 SYDVKM. V was cut by 5 bases and J by 4 bases, with 9 bases left in between. The chain's CDR3 is CASSLSGNQPQHF. The DNA of the CDR3 is TGTGCCAGCAGTCTAAGCGGGAATCAGCCCCAGCATTTT.

This clone came up a few times. The gene calls are TRBV4-2 and TRBJ2-1; weak D call: TRBD1 (5 bases). Germline V gene data show CDR1 as LGHNA and CDR2 as YNFKEQ. V lost 2 bases and J 4 bases, leaving 15 bases between the germline ends. CDR3 length equals 16 residues. DNA of the CDR3: TGTGCCAGCAGCCAACCAGCCTCAGGGTCTTACAATGAGCAGTTCTTC. The encoded protein is CASSQPASGSYNEQFF.

J is TRBJ2-2 and V is TRBV9; TRBD2 might be the D (6 bases). The V end lost 4 bases, the J end lost 9 bases, and 16 bases lay between the germline ends. The V gene's germline CDR1 is SGDLS and CDR2 YYNGEE. CDR3 length equals 14 residues. CDR3 coding DNA: TGTGCCAGCAGCATCTACGGGAGCGACCGGGAGCTGTTTTTT. Protein product: CASSIYGSDRELFF.

The rearrangement uses TRBV6-6 and TRBJ1-2; D might be TRBD1 (6 bases). CDR3 length equals 16 residues. Germline V gene sequence: CDR1 MNHNY, CDR2 SVGAGI (reference sequence). The V end was cut by 6 bases, the J end by 3 bases, with 20 bases between. DNA of the CDR3: TGTGCCAGCAGCCGCCGGGACACAAAAAGGGACTATGGCTACACCTTC. Translation gives CASSRRDTKRDYGYTF.

The chain couples TRBV4-3 to TRBJ2-3; 7 nucleotides line up with TRBD2. The trim removed 2 bases at V and 6 bases at J, leaving 8 bases unmatched. The CDR3 length is 15 residues. Looked up from germline, CDR1 is LGHNA and CDR2 is YSLEER. The CDR3 reads CASSQQRDPLDTQYF. DNA for the CDR3: TGCGCCAGCAGCCAACAGCGGGACCCTCTGGATACGCAGTATTTT.

The chain recombines TRBV5-1 with TRBJ2-1; 8 nucleotides line up with TRBD2. V gave up 0 bases and J gave up 4 bases; unmatched junction bases: 3. CDR3 length: 15 residues. Germline V gene data show CDR1 as SGHRS and CDR2 as YFSETQ. The CDR3: CASSLGGTRYNEQFF. The CDR3 nucleotides are TGCGCCAGCAGCTTGGGAGGGACTAGATACAATGAGCAGTTCTTC.

This chain joins TRBV28 and TRBJ1-5; 9 positions agree with TRBD1. With V trimmed by 7 bases and J by 7 bases, 14 bases remained unmatched. CDR1 and CDR2 from the germline V gene are MDHEN and SYDVKM. The CDR3 extends over 16 amino acids. In DNA, the CDR3 is TGTGCCAGCACCCCCGCGACAGGGGGTTTAGGACAGCCCCAGCATTTT. It translates to CASTPATGGLGQPQHF.

This chain links TRBV15 with TRBJ1-1, with 7 bases lining up with TRBD1. Looked up from germline, CDR1 is LNHNV and CDR2 is YYDKDF (reference sequence). Trimming cost V 1 base and J 0 bases; bases outside gene matches: 2. The CDR3 sequence is 15 residues long. CDR3 DNA sequence: TGTGCCACCAGCAGAGGCAGGGGGATGAACACTGAAGCTTTCTTT. It codes for CATSRGRGMNTEAFF.

This chain links TRBV7-8 with TRBJ2-5; D gene uncertain. CDR3 length: 11 residues. CDR1 SGHVS and CDR2 FQNEAQ come from the germline V gene. V lost 3 bases, J lost 9 bases, and 8 bases lay in between. The CDR3 DNA sequence: TGTGCCAGCAGCTTCGCGTCGGCCCAGTACTTC. It translates to CASSFASAQYF.

This clone was seen a single time. The chain couples TRBV7-2 to TRBJ2-5, with D tentatively TRBD2 (5 bases). Germline V CDR1 and CDR2: SGHTA, FQGNSA. This CDR3 has 16 residues. Trimming cost V 5 bases and J 2 bases, with 18 bases left between them. The CDR3 DNA sequence: TGTGCCAGCAGCCCAGCGGCCCCCCCCCGGCAAGAGACCCAGTACTTC. Amino acids: CASSPAAPPRQETQYF.